Given below is one TCR beta chain in context. A sample-barcoded 5' primer and a J-beta primer mix were used in a second PCR of roughly 6 to 11 cycles. MiXCR, run by TCRdb on the 5' RACE reads, gives a single entry per CDR3 protein. This sample has 1.5 million to 2 million distinct CDR3 sequences; 28% occur once, and the top ten carry about 7.7%. This record belongs to a study of blood T cells in healthy people across ages. Germline assignment: CDR1 ENHRY and CDR2 SYGVKD. CDR3 length equals 14 residues. The V end lost 3 bases, the J end lost 4 bases, and 10 bases lay between the germline ends. The sequence came from a woman aged 25 to 39 in good health. Sample: blood. The chain recombines TRBV10-3 with TRBJ1-5, with a tentative D call TRBD1 (5 bases). CDR3 sequence reads: CAISDLGGNQPQHF. In nucleotides, the CDR3 is TGTGCCATCAGTGACCTCGGGGGAAATCAGCCCCAGCATTTT.